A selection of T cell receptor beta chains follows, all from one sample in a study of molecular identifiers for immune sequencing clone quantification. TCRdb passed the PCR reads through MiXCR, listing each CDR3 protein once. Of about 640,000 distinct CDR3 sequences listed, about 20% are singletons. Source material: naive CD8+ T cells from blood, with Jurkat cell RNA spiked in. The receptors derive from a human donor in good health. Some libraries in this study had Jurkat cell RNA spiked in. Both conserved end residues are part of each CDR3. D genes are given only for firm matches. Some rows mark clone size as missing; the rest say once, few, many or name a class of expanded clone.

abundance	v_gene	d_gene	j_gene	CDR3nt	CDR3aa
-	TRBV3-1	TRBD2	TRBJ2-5	TGTGCCAGCAGCCAAGGTGGACTAGCGCTAAAAGAGACCCAGTACTTC	CASSQGGLALKETQYF
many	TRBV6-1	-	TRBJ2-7	TGTGCCAGCAGTGAATGGGCCGCTGGAGAGCAGTACTTC	CASSEWAAGEQYF
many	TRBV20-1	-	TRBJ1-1	TGCAGTGCCATCGAGGTCTTGGGCAGCGTGAACACTGAAGCTTTCTTT	CSAIEVLGSVNTEAFF
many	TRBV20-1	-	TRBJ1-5	TGCAGTGCTACCGGGACAATCCATCGGGAGGGTCAGCCCCAGCATTTT	CSATGTIHREGQPQHF
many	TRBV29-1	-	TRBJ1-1	TGCAGCGTCCAACCGCTGACCGTGTTGGACACTGAAGCTTTCTTT	CSVQPLTVLDTEAFF
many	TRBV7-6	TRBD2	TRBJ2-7	TGTGCCAGCAGCTTGAGGCGGGAGGTAACCTACGAGCAGTACTTC	CASSLRREVTYEQYF
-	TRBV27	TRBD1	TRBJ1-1	TGTGCCAGCAGTTTAAAAGGGACAGGGGGCGCGATTGAAGCTTTCTTT	CASSLKGTGGAIEAFF
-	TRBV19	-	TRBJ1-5	TGTGCCAGTAGTCCGGTTCTATACAATCAGCCCCAGCATTTT	CASSPVLYNQPQHF
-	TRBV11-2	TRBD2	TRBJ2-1	TGTGCCAGCAGCTTAAGATCCACGACTAGCGGGCTACTGGGGGATGAGCAGTTCTTC	CASSLRSTTSGLLGDEQFF
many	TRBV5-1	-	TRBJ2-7	TGCGCCAGCGGAGTAGGGGCCTCCTACGAGCAGTACTTC	CASGVGASYEQYF
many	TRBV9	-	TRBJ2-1	TGTGCCAGCAGCAGTCCGGGCAGCCTTAAGCAGTTCTTC	CASSSPGSLKQFF
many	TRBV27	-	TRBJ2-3	TGTGCCAGCAGTCCAGAGGGTATCACAGATACGCAGTATTTT	CASSPEGITDTQYF
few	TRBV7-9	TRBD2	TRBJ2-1	TGTGCCAGCAGCCCCCTAGCGGGTAGTCGGGGCAATGAGCAGTTCTTC	CASSPLAGSRGNEQFF
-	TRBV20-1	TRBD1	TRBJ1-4	TGCAGTGCTGCCGAACCTGACAGGGGGACTAATGAAAAACTGTTTTTT	CSAAEPDRGTNEKLFF
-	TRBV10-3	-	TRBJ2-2	TGTGCCATCAGTGAAGGAAACACCGGGGAGCTGTTTTTT	CAISEGNTGELFF
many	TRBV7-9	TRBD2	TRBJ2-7	TGTGCCAGCAGCCCTCCTAGCGGGATATTCGAGCAGTACTTC	CASSPPSGIFEQYF
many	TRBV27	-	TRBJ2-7	TGTGCCAGCAGTTTGCTGGACAGCCGCTACGAGCAGTACTTC	CASSLLDSRYEQYF